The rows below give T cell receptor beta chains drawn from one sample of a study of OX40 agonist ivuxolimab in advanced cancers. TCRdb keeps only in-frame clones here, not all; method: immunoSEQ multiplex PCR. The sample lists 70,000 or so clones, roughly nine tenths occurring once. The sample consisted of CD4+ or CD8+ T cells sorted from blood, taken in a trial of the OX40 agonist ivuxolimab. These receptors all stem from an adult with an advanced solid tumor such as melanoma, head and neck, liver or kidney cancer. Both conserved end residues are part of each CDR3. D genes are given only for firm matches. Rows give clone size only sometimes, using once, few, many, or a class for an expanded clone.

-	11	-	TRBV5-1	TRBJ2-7	TGCGCCAGCAGCTCCTCCTACGAGCAGTACTTC	CASSSSYEQYF
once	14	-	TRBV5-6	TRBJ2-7	TGTGCCAGCAGCTTGGGGATAGGCGATTACGAGCAGTACTTC	CASSLGIGDYEQYF
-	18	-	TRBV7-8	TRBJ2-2	TGTGCCAGCAGCTCCCTCCCAGGGACGGCCACGAACACCGGGGAGCTGTTTTTT	CASSSLPGTATNTGELFF
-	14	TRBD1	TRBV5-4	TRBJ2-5	TGTGCCAGCAGCTTGGCCGGGACAGGAGAGACCCAGTACTTC	CASSLAGTGETQYF
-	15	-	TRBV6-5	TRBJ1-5	TGTGCCAGCAGAAGTATCTCGGACAGCAATCAGCCCCAGCATTTT	CASRSISDSNQPQHF
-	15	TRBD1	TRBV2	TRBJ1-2	TGTGCCAGCCCGAAAGGGACAGGGGGCGCCTCGGGCTACACCTTC	CASPKGTGGASGYTF
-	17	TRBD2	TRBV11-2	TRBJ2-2	TGTGCCAGCAGCTTAAGAGTAGCGGGGGGGCTCGCCGGGGAGCTGTTTTTT	CASSLRVAGGLAGELFF
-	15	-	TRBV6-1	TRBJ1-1	TGTGCCAGCAGTGAAAACCCCCCCCTCAAGGGCGAAGCTTTCTTT	CASSENPPLKGEAFF
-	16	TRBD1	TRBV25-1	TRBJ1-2	TGTGCCAGCAGTGAATGGGTGACAGGGGATACAACTGGCTACACCTTC	CASSEWVTGDTTGYTF
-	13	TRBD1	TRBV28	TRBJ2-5	TGTGCCGTCCACAGGGGGCTCCAAGAGACCCAGTACTTC	CAVHRGLQETQYF
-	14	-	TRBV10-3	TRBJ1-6	TGTGCCATCAGCGCGGCAGGGGATAATTCACCCCTCCACTTT	CAISAAGDNSPLHF
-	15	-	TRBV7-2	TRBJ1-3	TGTGCCAGCAGCTCGCGGAATTTACTCGGAAACACCATATATTTT	CASSSRNLLGNTIYF
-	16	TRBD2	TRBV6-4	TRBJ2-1	TGTGCCAGCAGTGACGTGGGCGGGAGGTGGTACAATGAGCAGTTCTTC	CASSDVGGRWYNEQFF
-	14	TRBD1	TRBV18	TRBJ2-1	TGTGCCAGCTCACCCCGGACAGGGGACAATGAGCAGTTCTTC	CASSPRTGDNEQFF
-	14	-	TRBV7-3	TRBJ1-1	TGTGCCAGCAGCGAACAGGGCTCGAACACTGAAGCTTTCTTT	CASSEQGSNTEAFF
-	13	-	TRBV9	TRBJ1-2	TGTGCCAGCAGCGTAGTTCCAGGGGATGGCTACACCTTC	CASSVVPGDGYTF
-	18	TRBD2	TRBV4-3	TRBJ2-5	TGCGCCAGCAGCCAAGATTTTGCTAGCGGGCCTTCCCAAGAGACCCAGTACTTC	CASSQDFASGPSQETQYF
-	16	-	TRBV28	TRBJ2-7	TGTGCCAGCAGTCCTGGGGGGGCAGGGAAAGCCTACGAGCAGTACTTC	CASSPGGAGKAYEQYF
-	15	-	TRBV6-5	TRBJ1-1	TGTGCCAGCAGTTACCTAGGACAGCCGAACACTGAAGCTTTCTTT	CASSYLGQPNTEAFF
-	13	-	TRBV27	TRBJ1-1	TGTGCCAGCAGCTTACAGGGTACTGCTGAAGCTTTCTTT	CASSLQGTAEAFF
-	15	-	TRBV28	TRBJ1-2	TGTGCCAGCAGTTTAGCTAACCTTCGAGGGTATGGCTACACCTTC	CASSLANLRGYGYTF
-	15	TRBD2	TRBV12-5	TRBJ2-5	TGTGCTAGTGGTTCCGGACTAGCGGGAGGAGAGACCCAGTACTTC	CASGSGLAGGETQYF
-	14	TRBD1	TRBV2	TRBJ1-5	TGTGCCAGCAGTTCCGGGACAGGTAATCAGCCCCAGCATTTT	CASSSGTGNQPQHF
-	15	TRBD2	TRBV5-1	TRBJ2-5	TGCGCCAGCACCCCATTAGCGGGAGGGGTAGAGACCCAGTACTTC	CASTPLAGGVETQYF
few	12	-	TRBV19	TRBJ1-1	TGTGCCAGTTCTGAGTCCGTCACTGAAGCTTTCTTT	CASSESVTEAFF
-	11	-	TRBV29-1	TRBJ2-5	TGCACCGCCGGGTTAGTAGAGACCCAGTACTTC	CTAGLVETQYF
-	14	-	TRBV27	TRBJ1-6	TGTGCCAGCAGTTTAGACGGCTTAGGTTCACCCCTCCACTTT	CASSLDGLGSPLHF
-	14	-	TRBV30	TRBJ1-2	TGTGCCTGGAGTGTATCTAGGGTTTCCTATGGCTACACCTTC	CAWSVSRVSYGYTF
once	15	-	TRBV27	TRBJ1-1	TGTGCCAGCAGTCAACCGGGCAGGGGTGTCACTGAAGCTTTCTTT	CASSQPGRGVTEAFF
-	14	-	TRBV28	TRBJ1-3	TGTGCCAGCAGTCTCCCAGACTCTGGAAACACCATATATTTT	CASSLPDSGNTIYF
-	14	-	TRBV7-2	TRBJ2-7	TGTGCCAGCAGCTTAGGGGTGCGTATTTACGAGCAGTACTTC	CASSLGVRIYEQYF
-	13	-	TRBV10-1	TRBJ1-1	TGCGCCAGCAGTTCAGGGTTTTACACTGAAGCTTTCTTT	CASSSGFYTEAFF
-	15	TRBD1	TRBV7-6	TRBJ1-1	TGTGCCAGCAGCTCCCCGACAGGGGGTTACACTGAAGCTTTCTTT	CASSSPTGGYTEAFF
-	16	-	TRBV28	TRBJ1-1	TGTGCCAGCAGGGGGCTCACAGGTGGGCTGAGCACTGAAGCTTTCTTT	CASRGLTGGLSTEAFF
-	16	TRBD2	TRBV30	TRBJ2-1	TGTGCCTGGGGGAAGTTGACTAGCGGGGTGGGGAATGAGCAGTTCTTC	CAWGKLTSGVGNEQFF
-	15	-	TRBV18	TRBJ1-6	TGTGCCAGCTCACCCATGGGAGACTATAATTCACCCCTCCACTTT	CASSPMGDYNSPLHF